Shown below are 20 T cell receptor beta chains from a single sample sequenced in a study of blood T cell repertoires in COVID-19. Assay used: immunoSEQ multiplex PCR; TCRdb lists only in-frame clones, some missing. The sample includes roughly 220,000 clones, roughly 85% seen only once; the top ten take 3% to 4%. Sequencing was done on a sample of PBMCs or T cells enriched from blood (not recorded which). The receptors come from a woman aged 40 to 50 with acute COVID-19.

The V and J genes are TRBV7-9 and TRBJ2-5; a possible D gene is TRBD1 (6 bases). This CDR3 is 13 amino acids long. V was trimmed by 8 bases and J by 1 base, leaving 11 bases between them. Germline V gene lookup returns CDR1 SEHNR and CDR2 FQNEAQ (reference sequence). The CDR3 region has the DNA TGTGCCAGCGGCCACAGGGCCCAAGAGACCCAGTACTTC. Translation gives CASGHRAQETQYF. Supplemented by reference TRBV7-9 and TRBJ2-5, the full variable domain reads DTGVSQNPRHKITKRGQNVTFRCDPISEHNRLYWYRQTLGQGPEFLTYFQNEAQLEKSRLLSDRFSAERPKGSFSTLEIQRTEQGDSAMYLCASGHRAQETQYFGPGTRLLVL.

This clone has just one count. The chain couples TRBV18 to TRBJ2-5; 9 bases fit TRBD1. Germline assignment: CDR1 KGHSH and CDR2 LQKENI. The CDR3 is 14 residues long. The trim removed 4 bases at V and 4 bases at J, leaving 4 bases unmatched. CDR3 region: CASSQDRGAETQYF. The CDR3 bases are TGTGCCAGCTCACAGGACAGGGGTGCAGAGACCCAGTACTTC.

V is TRBV9 and J is TRBJ2-3; tentative D call: TRBD2 (7 bases). CDR3 size: 12 residues. The V end lost 4 bases, the J end lost 8 bases, and 11 bases lay between the germline ends. Germline CDR1 is SGDLS and CDR2 is YYNGEE. The CDR3 DNA follows: TGTGCCAGCAGCCCTAGGGGGGGTACGCAGTATTTT. Protein: CASSPRGGTQYF.

Written as DNA, the CDR3 is TGTGCCAGCTCGAGACAGGGAATAGTCATGAACACTGAAGCTTTCTTT. Protein sequence: CASSRQGIVMNTEAFF. This chain connects TRBV18 to TRBJ1-1; 7 bases align to TRBD1. V lost 6 bases to trimming and J lost 0 bases; unmatched junction nucleotides: 10. CDR1 and CDR2 (germline): KGHSH, LQKENI. The CDR3 has 16 residues. Full variable domain (remainder filled in from reference TRBV18 and TRBJ1-1): NAGVMQNPRHLVRRRGQEARLRCSPMKGHSHVYWYRQLPEEGLKFMVYLQKENIIDESGMPKERFSAEFPKEGPSILRIQQVVRGDSAAYFCASSRQGIVMNTEAFFGQGTRLTVV.

The chain employs TRBV28 and TRBJ1-3, with D unresolved. CDR3 size: 14 residues. V was clipped by 6 bases and J by 0 bases, with 9 bases between them. The germline gives CDR1 MDHEN, CDR2 SYDVKM. The CDR3 coding sequence is TGTGCCAGCAGCTCCCCCAGCTCTGGAAACACCATATATTTT. Protein sequence: CASSSPSSGNTIYF.

V and J are TRBV10-2 and TRBJ2-1; 11 positions agree with TRBD2. The germline CDR1 and CDR2 sequences are WSHSY and SAAADI. CDR3 length: 14 amino acids. The junction had 5 bases not matched to a gene; V was cut back by 6 bases and J by 7 bases. CDR3 bases: TGCGCCAGCAGAATACTAGCGGGAGTGAATGAGCAGTTCTTC. It is translated as CASRILAGVNEQFF.

This clone was seen a single time. The rearrangement links TRBV27 to TRBJ1-5, with D perhaps TRBD1 (6 bases). V was shortened by 4 bases and J by 3 bases, with 16 bases between the two germline ends. The CDR3 spans 16 residues. CDR1 is MNHEY and CDR2 is SMNVEV in the germline V gene (reference sequence). The CDR3 DNA reads as TGTGCCAGCAGTTCCTACCTCACAGGGTTCAATCAGCCCCAGCATTTT. This gives the protein CASSSYLTGFNQPQHF.

The V and J genes are TRBV10-3 and TRBJ2-5; 8 bases are a match to TRBD2. The V gene's germline CDR1 is ENHRY and CDR2 SYGVKD. The junction had 5 bases not matched to a gene; V was cut back by 8 bases and J by 3 bases. The CDR3 has 13 residues. The CDR3 DNA reads as TGTGCCATCGCACCGGGACTAGAAGAGACCCAGTACTTC. Translation: CAIAPGLEETQYF.

The rearrangement joins TRBV5-1 to TRBJ2-6; D perhaps matches TRBD2 (6 bases). Germline values: CDR1 SGHRS, CDR2 YFSETQ. Trimming shortened V by 4 bases and J by 0 bases, and 20 bases separated the two germline ends. CDR3 length: 19 amino acids. The CDR3 bases are TGCGCCAGCAGCACCGGAGGGGTTGGAGCGGGCTCTGGGGCCAACGTCCTGACTTTC. Translated, it gives CASSTGGVGAGSGANVLTF.

The chain uses TRBV6-1 and TRBJ2-1, with 11 bases that match TRBD2. V lost 2 bases to trimming and J lost 8 bases; unmatched junction nucleotides: 5. The V gene's germline CDR1 is MNHNS and CDR2 SASEGT. The CDR3 has 15 residues. CDR3 nucleotide sequence: TGTGCCAGCAGTGAACAACTAGCGGGAGTCGATGAGCAGTTCTTC. The encoded protein is CASSEQLAGVDEQFF.

The chain links TRBV4-2 to TRBJ1-2, with TRBD1 as a possible D gene (5 bases). CDR1 and CDR2 (germline): LGHNA, YNFKEQ. Trimming cost V 4 bases and J 2 bases, with 17 bases left between them. CDR3 size: 16 residues. The DNA of the CDR3 is TGTGCCAGCAGCCCCTATTGGGGCAGCGCGAACTATGGCTACACCTTC. Encoded protein: CASSPYWGSANYGYTF.

The chain recombines TRBV2 with TRBJ1-6; 11 nucleotides agree with TRBD1. Per the germline V gene, CDR1 is SNHLY and CDR2 is FYNNEI. The CDR3 contains 15 residues. Trimming at V came to 7 bases and at J to 7 bases, leaving 6 bases not matched to a gene. CDR3 in DNA: TGTGCCAGCACCGGACAGGGGGCGAACAATTCACCCCTCCACTTT. It encodes CASTGQGANNSPLHF.

This chain uses TRBV7-9 with TRBJ1-6, with D possibly matching TRBD1 (6 bases). This CDR3 spans 17 amino acids. Trimming pared 5 bases from V and 0 bases from J, leaving 14 bases between. Germline CDR1 SEHNR, CDR2 FQNEAQ (reference sequence). The CDR3 nucleotides read TGTGCCAGCAGCCAAGACAGGAGGAGCTCCTATAATTCACCCCTCCACTTT. Its translation is CASSQDRRSSYNSPLHF.

The J gene is TRBJ1-3, the V gene TRBV28; 7 bases fit TRBD1. In germline, CDR1 is MDHEN, CDR2 SYDVKM. J gave up 2 bases and V 1 base, and 14 bases lay outside the gene matches. CDR3 size: 19 residues. DNA for the CDR3: TGTGCCAGCAGTTTATATGGTACAGGGGTCGGATCGACTGGAAACACCATATATTTT. Translation gives CASSLYGTGVGSTGNTIYF.

V gene TRBV28 combines with J gene TRBJ2-3; 9 bases map to TRBD1. The germline V gene encodes CDR1 MDHEN and CDR2 SYDVKM. There are 17 residues in the CDR3. After removal of 4 bases from V and 4 bases from J, the junction contained 12 bases not matched to a gene. The CDR3 is CASSSQGQGWFPDTQYF. The CDR3 coding sequence is TGTGCCAGCAGTTCACAGGGACAGGGTTGGTTTCCAGATACGCAGTATTTT.

This chain joins TRBV11-3 and TRBJ2-1; the D gene is possibly TRBD1 (5 bases). Germline V gives CDR1 SGHNT, CDR2 YENEEA. The CDR3 is made up of 17 amino acids. V was cut by 4 bases and J by 2 bases, with 18 bases left in between. In DNA form, the CDR3 reads TGTGCCAGCAGCTCGACGGGTTGGGGCAAGGCCTACAATGAGCAGTTCTTC. Protein sequence: CASSSTGWGKAYNEQFF.

This chain connects TRBV2 to TRBJ2-6, with TRBD1 identical over 7 bases. V trimming: 6 bases; J trimming: 4 bases; junction bases outside the gene matches: 6. Looked up from germline, CDR1 is SNHLY and CDR2 is FYNNEI. The CDR3 has 15 amino acids. The chain's CDR3 is CASSPGGSGANVLTF. In DNA, the CDR3 is TGTGCCAGCAGCCCAGGGGGTTCCGGGGCCAACGTCCTGACTTTC.

The chain uses TRBV28 and TRBJ2-5, with D perhaps matching TRBD2 (6 bases). This CDR3 spans 15 amino acids. The germline V gene encodes CDR1 MDHEN and CDR2 SYDVKM. Trimming took 6 bases from V and 0 from J, leaving 14 bases between them. In DNA form, the CDR3 reads TGTGCCAGCAGACTAGCCGCAGAAAACCAAGAGACCCAGTACTTC. It translates to CASRLAAENQETQYF.

The chain carries TRBV7-9 and TRBJ2-2; 7 bases map to TRBD1. The CDR3 spans 15 residues. V gave up 4 bases and J gave up 1 base; unmatched junction bases: 3. Germline CDR1 and CDR2: SEHNR and FQNEAQ (reference sequence). CDR3 in amino acids: CASSSGTENTGELFF. CDR3 DNA: TGTGCCAGCAGCTCCGGGACAGAGAACACCGGGGAGCTGTTTTTT.

The chain is built from TRBV5-1 and TRBJ1-1; 11 positions match TRBD1. Germline loops: CDR1 SGHRS, CDR2 YFSETQ. CDR3 length: 17 residues. Trimming took 6 bases from V and 4 from J; bases not matched to a gene: 14. CDR3 region: CASKGSGQGVFGTEAFF. The CDR3 nucleotides read TGCGCCAGCAAGGGTTCGGGACAGGGGGTTTTTGGCACTGAAGCTTTCTTT.